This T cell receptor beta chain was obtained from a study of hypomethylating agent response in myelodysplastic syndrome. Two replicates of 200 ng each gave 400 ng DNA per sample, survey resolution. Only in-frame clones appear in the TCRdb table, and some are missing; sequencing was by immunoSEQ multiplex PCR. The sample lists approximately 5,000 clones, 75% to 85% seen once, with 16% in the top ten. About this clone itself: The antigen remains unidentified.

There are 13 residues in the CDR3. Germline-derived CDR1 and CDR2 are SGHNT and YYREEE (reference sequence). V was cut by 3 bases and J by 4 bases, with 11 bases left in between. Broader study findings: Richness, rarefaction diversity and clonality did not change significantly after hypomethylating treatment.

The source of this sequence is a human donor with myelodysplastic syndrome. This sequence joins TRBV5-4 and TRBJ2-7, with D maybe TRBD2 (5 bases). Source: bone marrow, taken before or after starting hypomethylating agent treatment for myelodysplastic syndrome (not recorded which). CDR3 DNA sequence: TGTGCCAGCAGCTCCCCCCGGGGATACGAGCAGTACTTC. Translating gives CASSSPRGYEQYF.